This T cell receptor beta chain originates from a study of T cell repertoires in cytomegalovirus infection. The overall study: Public TCR beta signatures marked donors with CMV infection and the matching HLA. Study conclusions and caveats: Clonotype analysis showed dominance of the ex vivo response by HLA-C-restricted CMV-specific TCR beta clonotypes. The study identified carriers of CMV plus the relevant HLA from cumulative public TCR beta family frequency.

This clonotype was observed a handful of times. What it binds is not known. TCRdb processed the reads anew with MiXCR; each CDR3 protein has one entry. This table holds under 300,000 distinct CDR3 sequences, 9% to 15% found once. Germline CDR1 LGHNT, CDR2 FRNRAP. This CDR3 contains 12 residues. The V end lost 6 bases, the J end lost 4 bases, and 9 bases lay between the germline ends. The chain recombines TRBV12-5 with TRBJ1-1, with D uncertain. Source material: PBMCs. The sequence came from a human donor in good health (CMV status not recorded). Some clones in this sample may be carry-over from other donors' samples. In DNA form, the CDR3 reads TGTGCTAGTGGCCCCAAGGGCACTGAAGCTTTCTTT. Its translation: CASGPKGTEAFF.